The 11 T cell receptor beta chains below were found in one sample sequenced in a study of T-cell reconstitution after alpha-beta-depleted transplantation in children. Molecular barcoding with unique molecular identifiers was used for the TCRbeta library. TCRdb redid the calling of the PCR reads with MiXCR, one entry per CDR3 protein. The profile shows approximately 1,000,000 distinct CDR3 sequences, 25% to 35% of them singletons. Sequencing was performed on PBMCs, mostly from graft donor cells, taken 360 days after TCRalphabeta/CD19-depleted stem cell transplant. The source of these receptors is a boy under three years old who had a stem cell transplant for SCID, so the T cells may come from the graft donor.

The CDR3: CASSYSVRGLLNNEQFF. DNA for the CDR3: TGTGCCAGCAGTTACTCGGTCCGGGGACTGCTAAACAATGAGCAGTTCTTC. The chain employs TRBV6-5 and TRBJ2-1; TRBD2 is a possible D gene (6 bases). The V end was cut by 0 bases, the J end by 5 bases, with 17 bases between. Germline V gene sequence: CDR1 MNHEY, CDR2 SVGAGI. CDR3 length equals 17 residues.

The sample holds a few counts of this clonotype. The CDR3 region has the DNA TGTGCCAGCAGCGGCGAGGGGGGGACCGGACAAGAGACCCAGTACTTC. Translated: CASSGEGGTGQETQYF. The rearrangement uses TRBV5-5 and TRBJ2-5; D is perhaps TRBD2 (7 bases). V was shortened by 4 bases and J by 2 bases, with 18 bases between the two germline ends. This CDR3 is built from 16 residues. Germline V gene lookup returns CDR1 SGHKS and CDR2 YYEKEE (reference sequence).

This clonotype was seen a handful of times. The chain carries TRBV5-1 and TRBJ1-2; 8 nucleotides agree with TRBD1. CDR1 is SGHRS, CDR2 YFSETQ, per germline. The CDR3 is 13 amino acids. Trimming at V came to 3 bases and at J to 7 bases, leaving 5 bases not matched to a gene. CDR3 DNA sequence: TGCGCCAGCAGCTCGACAGGGGACAGTGGCTACACCTTC. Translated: CASSSTGDSGYTF.

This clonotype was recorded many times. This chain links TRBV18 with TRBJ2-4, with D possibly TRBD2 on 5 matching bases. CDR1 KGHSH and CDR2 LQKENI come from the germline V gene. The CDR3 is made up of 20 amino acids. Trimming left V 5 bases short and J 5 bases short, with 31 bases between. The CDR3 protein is CASSSGGEYSAYYPENIQYF. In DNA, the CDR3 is TGTGCCAGCTCATCGGGTGGGGAGTACAGCGCGTATTATCCTGAAAACATTCAGTACTTC.

CDR3 bases: TGTGCCAGCAGTTCTTGGGGGGGCGGGGAGACCCAGTACTTC. Protein sequence: CASSSWGGGETQYF. The V call is TRBV6-6, the J call TRBJ2-5, with D tentatively TRBD2 (7 bases). The CDR3 spans 14 residues. Trimming took off 4 bases at V and 5 bases at J, with 14 bases between the two ends. Germline assignment: CDR1 MNHNY and CDR2 SVGAGI (reference sequence).

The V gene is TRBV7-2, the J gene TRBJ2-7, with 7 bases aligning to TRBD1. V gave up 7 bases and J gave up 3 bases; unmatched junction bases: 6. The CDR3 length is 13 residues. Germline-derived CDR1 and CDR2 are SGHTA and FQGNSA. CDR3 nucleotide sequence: TGTGCCAGCACACAGGGGTGGGGCTACGAGCAGTACTTC. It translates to CASTQGWGYEQYF.

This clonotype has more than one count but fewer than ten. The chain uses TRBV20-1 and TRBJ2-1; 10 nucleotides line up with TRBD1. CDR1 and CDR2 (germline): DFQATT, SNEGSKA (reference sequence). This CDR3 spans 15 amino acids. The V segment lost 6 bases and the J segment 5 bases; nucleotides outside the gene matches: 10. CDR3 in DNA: TGCAGTGCCACGACAGGGGGCGGTCTAAACAATGAGCAGTTCTTC. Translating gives CSATTGGGLNNEQFF.

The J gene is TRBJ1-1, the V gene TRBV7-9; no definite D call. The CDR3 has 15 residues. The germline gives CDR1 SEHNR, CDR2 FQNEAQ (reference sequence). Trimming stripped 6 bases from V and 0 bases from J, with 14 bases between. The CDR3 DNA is TGTGCCAGCAGTATTCAAGGGAGCATGAACACTGAAGCTTTCTTT. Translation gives CASSIQGSMNTEAFF.

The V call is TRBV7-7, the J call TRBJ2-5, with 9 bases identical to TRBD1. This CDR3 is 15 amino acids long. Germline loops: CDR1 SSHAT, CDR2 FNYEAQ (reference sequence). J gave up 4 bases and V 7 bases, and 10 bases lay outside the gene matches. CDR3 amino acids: CASTRWSDRGETQYF. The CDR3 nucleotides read TGTGCCAGCACCCGGTGGTCGGACAGGGGAGAGACCCAGTACTTC.

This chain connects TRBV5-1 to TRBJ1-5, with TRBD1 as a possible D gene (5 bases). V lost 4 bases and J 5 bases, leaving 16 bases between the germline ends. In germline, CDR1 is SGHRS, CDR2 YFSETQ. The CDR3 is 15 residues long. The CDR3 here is CASSPVWGSDQPQHF. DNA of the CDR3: TGCGCCAGCAGCCCTGTATGGGGGTCGGATCAGCCCCAGCATTTT.

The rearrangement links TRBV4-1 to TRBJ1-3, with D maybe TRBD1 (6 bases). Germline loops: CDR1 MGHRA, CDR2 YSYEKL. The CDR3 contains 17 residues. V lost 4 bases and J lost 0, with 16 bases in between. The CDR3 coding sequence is TGCGCCAGCAGCCGGGGTGACAGGCTACTCTCTGGAAACACCATATATTTT. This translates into CASSRGDRLLSGNTIYF.